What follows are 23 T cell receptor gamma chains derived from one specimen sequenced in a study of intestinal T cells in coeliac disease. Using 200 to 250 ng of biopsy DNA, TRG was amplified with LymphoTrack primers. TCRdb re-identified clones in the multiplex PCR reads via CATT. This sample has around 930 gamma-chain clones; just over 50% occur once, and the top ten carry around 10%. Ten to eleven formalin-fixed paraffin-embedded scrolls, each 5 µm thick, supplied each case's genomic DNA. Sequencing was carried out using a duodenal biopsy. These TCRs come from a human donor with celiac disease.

CDR3 in DNA: TGTGCCTGCCTGGATTTCGATTATAAGAAACTCTTT. It yields the protein CACLDFDYKKLF. This chain connects TRGV11 to TRGJ1 or TRGJ2. TRGV11 qualifies as an ORF whose function is uncertain. Losses at the gene ends were 12 bases for V and 5 bases for J; bases not matched to a gene: 10. The CDR3 has 12 amino acids.

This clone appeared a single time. The CDR3 nucleotides read TGTGCCACTGGGACAGGAGTGGGTGGATATAAGAAACTCTTT. Translation: CATGTGVGGYKKLF. The rearrangement uses TRGV3 and TRGJ1 or TRGJ2. The CDR3 totals 14 residues. The trim removed 10 bases at V and 7 bases at J, leaving 19 bases unmatched. The germline V gene encodes CDR1 VTNTFY and CDR2 YDVSTARD (reference sequence).

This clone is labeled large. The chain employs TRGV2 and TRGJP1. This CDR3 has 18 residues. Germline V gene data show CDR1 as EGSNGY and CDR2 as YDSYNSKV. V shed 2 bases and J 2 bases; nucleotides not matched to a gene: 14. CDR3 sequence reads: CATWDAVGGWTTGWFKIF. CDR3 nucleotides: TGTGCCACCTGGGACGCCGTCGGTGGGTGGACCACTGGTTGGTTCAAGATATTT.

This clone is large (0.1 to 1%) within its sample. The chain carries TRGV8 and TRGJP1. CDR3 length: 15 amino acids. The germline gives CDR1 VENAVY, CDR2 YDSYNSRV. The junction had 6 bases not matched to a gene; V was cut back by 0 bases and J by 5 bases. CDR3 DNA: TGTGCCACCTGGGATAGGAGGGGAACTGGTTGGTTCAAGATATTT. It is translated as CATWDRRGTGWFKIF.

The CDR3 DNA reads TGTGCCACCTGGGACGGCCGAACGAAAATGAATTATTATAAGAAACTCTTT. Translating it yields CATWDGRTKMNYYKKLF. V and J are TRGV2 and TRGJ1 or TRGJ2. This CDR3 is built from 17 residues. CDR1 EGSNGY and CDR2 YDSYNSKV come from the germline V gene. Unmatched junction bases numbered 12, after V lost 1 base and J lost 0 bases.

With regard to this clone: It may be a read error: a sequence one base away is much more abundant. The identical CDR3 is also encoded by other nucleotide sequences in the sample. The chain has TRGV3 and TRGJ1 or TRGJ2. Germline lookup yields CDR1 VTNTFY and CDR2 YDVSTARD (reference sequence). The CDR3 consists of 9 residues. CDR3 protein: CATWDRPLF. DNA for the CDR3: TGCGCCACCTGGGACAGGCCGCTCTTT.

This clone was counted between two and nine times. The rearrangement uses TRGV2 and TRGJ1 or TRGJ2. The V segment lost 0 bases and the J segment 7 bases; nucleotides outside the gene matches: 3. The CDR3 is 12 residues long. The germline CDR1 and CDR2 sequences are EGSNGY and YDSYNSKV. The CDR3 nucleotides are TGTGCCACCTGGGACGGGCCCTATAAGAAACTCTTT. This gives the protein CATWDGPYKKLF.

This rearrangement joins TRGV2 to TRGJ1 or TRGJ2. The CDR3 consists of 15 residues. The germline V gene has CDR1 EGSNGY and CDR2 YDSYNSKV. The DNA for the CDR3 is TGTGCACCTGGGACCGCGAAGTCCTCCTATTATAAGAAACTCTTT. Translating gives CAPGTAKSSYYKKLF.

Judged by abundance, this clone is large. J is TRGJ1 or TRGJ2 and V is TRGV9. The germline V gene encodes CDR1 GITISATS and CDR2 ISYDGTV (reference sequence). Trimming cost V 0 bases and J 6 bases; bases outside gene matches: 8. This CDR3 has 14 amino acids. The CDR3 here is CALWEVQYPYKKLF. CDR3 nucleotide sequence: TGTGCCTTGTGGGAGGTGCAGTATCCTTATAAGAAACTCTTT.

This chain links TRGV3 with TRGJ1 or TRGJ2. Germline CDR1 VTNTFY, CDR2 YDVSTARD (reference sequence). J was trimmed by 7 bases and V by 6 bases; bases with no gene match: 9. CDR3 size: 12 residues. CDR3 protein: CATWTGSYKKLF. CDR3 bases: TGTGCCACCTGGACAGGCTCCTATAAGAAACTCTTT.

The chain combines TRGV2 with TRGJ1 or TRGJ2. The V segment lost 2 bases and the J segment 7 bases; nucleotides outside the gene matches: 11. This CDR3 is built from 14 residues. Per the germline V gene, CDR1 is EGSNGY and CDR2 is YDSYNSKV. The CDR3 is CATWDASVLYKKLF. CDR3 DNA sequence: TGTGCCACCTGGGACGCATCGGTTTTATATAAGAAACTCTTT.

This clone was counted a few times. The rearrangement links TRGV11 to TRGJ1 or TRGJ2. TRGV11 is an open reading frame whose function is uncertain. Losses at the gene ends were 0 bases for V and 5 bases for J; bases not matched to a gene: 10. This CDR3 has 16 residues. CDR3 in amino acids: CACWIRHPPLNYKKLF. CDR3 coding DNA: TGTGCCTGCTGGATTAGGCACCCCCCCTTAAATTATAAGAAACTCTTT.

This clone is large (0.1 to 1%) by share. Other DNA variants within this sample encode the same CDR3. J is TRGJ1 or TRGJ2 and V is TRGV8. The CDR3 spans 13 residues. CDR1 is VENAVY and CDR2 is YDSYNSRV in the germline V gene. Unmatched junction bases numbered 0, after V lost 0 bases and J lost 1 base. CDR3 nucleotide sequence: TGTGCCACCTGGGATAGGAATTATTATAAGAAACTCTTT. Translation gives CATWDRNYYKKLF.

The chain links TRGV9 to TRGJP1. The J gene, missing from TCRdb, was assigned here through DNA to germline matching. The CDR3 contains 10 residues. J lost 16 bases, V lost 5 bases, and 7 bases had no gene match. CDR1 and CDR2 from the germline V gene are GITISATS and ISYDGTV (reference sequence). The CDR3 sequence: CALWGLNKIF. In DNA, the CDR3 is TGTGCCTTGTGGGGACTTAACAAGATATTT.

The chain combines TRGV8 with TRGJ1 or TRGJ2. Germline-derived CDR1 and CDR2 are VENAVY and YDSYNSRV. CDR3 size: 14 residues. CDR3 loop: CAPSNQGGNYKKLF. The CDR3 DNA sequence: TGTGCACCCTCCAATCAGGGAGGGAATTATAAGAAACTCTTT.

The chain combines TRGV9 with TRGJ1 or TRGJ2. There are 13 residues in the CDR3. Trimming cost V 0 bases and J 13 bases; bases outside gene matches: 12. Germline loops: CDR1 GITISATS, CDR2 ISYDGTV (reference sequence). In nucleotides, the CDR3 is TGTGCCTTGTGGGAGGTGTTAGATATAAGAAAACTCTTT. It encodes CALWEVLDIRKLF.

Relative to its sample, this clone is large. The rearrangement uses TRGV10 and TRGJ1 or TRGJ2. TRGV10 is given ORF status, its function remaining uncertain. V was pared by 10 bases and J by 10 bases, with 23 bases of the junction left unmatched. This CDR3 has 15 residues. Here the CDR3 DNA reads TGTGCTGCGTTTCTCTCTTATGTACATACTGACAAGAAACTCTTT. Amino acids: CAAFLSYVHTDKKLF.

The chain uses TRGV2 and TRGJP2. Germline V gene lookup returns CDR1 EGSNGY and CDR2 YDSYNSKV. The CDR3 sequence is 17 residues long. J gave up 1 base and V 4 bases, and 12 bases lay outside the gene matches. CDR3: CATWEMVYISSDWIKTF. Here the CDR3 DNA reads TGTGCCACCTGGGAGATGGTATATATTAGTAGTGATTGGATCAAGACGTTT.

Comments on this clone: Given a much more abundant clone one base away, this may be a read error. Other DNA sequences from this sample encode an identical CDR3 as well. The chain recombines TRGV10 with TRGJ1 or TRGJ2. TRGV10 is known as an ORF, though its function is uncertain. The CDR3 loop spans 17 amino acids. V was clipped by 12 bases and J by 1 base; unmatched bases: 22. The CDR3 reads CAAWEPLLSGNYYKKLF. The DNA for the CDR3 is TGTGCTGCATGGGAACCTTTACTATCAGGCAATTATTATAAGAAACTCTTT.

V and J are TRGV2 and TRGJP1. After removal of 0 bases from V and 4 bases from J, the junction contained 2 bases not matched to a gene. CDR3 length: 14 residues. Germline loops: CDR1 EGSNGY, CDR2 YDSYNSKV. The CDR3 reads CATWDGHTGWFKIF. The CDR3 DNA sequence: TGTGCCACCTGGGACGGGCACACTGGTTGGTTCAAGATATTT.

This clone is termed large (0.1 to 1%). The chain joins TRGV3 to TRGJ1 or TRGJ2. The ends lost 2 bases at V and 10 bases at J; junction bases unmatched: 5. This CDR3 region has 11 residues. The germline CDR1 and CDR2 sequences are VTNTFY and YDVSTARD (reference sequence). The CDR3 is CATWDIAKKLF. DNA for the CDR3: TGTGCCACCTGGGACATAGCCAAGAAACTCTTT.

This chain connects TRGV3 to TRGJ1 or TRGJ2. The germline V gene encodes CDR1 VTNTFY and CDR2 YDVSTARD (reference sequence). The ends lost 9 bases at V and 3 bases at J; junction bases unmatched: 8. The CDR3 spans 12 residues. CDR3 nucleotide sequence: TGTGCCACCGTCGATCCTTATTATAAGAAACTCTTT. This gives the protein CATVDPYYKKLF.

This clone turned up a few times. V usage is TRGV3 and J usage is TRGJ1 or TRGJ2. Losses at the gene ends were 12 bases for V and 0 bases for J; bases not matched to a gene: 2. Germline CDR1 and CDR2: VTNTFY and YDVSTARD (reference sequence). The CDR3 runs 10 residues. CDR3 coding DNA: TGTGCCCCGAATTATTATAAGAAACTCTTT. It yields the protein CAPNYYKKLF.